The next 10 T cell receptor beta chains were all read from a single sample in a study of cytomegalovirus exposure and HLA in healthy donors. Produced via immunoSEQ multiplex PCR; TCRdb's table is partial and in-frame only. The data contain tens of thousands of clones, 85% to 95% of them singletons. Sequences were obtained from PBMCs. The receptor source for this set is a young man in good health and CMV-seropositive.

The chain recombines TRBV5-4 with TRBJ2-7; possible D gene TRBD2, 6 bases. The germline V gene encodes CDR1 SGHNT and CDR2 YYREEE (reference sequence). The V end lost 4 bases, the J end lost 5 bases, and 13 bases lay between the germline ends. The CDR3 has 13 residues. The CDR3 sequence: CASSRAGLDEQYF. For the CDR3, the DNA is TGTGCCAGCAGCCGGGCGGGGTTAGACGAGCAGTACTTC.

This chain's CDR3 is CASSYRGRGTEAFF. The CDR3, as DNA: TGTGCCAGCAGTTACAGGGGGCGCGGGACTGAAGCTTTCTTT. This chain connects TRBV6-5 to TRBJ1-1; TRBD1 aligns across 7 bases. Germline lookup yields CDR1 MNHEY and CDR2 SVGAGI. The V segment lost 2 bases and the J segment 5 bases; nucleotides outside the gene matches: 5. The CDR3 runs to 14 residues.

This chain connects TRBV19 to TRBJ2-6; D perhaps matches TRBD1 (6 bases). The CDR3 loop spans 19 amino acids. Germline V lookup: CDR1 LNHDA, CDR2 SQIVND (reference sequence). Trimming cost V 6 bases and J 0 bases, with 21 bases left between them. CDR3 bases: TGTGCCAGTAGCCCCATGACAGGTTACCGTAGCTCTGGGGCCAACGTCCTGACTTTC. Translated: CASSPMTGYRSSGANVLTF.

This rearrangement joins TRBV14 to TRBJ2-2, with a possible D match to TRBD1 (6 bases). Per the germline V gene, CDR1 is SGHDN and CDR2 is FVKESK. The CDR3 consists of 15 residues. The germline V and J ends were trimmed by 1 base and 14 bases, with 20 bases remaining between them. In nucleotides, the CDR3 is TGTGCCAGCAGCCAAGCGTCAGGGGTCCGCATTGGCCTGTTTTTT. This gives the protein CASSQASGVRIGLFF.

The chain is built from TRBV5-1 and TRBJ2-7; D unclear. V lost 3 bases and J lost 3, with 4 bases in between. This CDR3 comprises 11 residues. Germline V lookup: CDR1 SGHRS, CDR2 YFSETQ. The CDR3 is CASSSHYEQYF. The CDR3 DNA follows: TGCGCCAGCAGCTCCCACTACGAGCAGTACTTC.

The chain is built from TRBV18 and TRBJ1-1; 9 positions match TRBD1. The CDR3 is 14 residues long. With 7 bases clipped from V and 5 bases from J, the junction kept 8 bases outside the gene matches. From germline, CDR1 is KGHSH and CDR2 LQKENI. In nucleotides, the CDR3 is TGTGCCAGCTTCCAGGACAGGGGCGGGACTGAAGCTTTCTTT. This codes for CASFQDRGGTEAFF.

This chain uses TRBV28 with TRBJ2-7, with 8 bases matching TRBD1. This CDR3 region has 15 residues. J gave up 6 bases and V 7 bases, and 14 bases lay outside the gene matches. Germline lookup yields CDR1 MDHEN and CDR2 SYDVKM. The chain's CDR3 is CASNPQGQGAGEQYF. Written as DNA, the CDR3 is TGTGCCAGCAACCCTCAAGGGCAGGGGGCGGGCGAGCAGTACTTC.

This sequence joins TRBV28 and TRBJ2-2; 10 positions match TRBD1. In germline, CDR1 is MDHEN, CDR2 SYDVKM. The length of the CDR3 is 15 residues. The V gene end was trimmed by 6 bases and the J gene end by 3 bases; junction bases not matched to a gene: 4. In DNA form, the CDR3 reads TGTGCCAGCAGACAGGGACAGGGGTACACCGGGGAGCTGTTTTTT. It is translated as CASRQGQGYTGELFF.

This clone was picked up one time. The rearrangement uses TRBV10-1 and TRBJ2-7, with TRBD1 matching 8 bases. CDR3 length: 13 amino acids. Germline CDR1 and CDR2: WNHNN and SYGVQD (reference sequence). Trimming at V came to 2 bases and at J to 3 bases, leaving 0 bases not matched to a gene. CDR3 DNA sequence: TGCGCCAGCAGTGAGGGACAGGGCTACGAGCAGTACTTC. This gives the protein CASSEGQGYEQYF.

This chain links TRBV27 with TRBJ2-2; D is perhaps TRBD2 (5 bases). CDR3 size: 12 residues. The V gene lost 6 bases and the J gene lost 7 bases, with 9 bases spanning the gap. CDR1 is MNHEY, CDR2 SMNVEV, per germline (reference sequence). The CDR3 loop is CASSGVSGELFF. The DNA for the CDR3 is TGTGCCAGCAGCGGGGTGAGCGGGGAGCTGTTTTTT.